The source of this TCR beta chain is a study of response to subunit inactivated influenza vaccine. TCRdb re-called the RT-PCR reads with MiXCR, one entry per CDR3 protein. This sample has roughly 780,000 distinct CDR3 sequences; about 18% occur once, and the top ten carry roughly 11%. This clonotype has a handful of counts. V lost 7 bases, J lost 6 bases, and 26 bases lay in between. The germline gives CDR1 DFQATT, CDR2 SNEGSKA (reference sequence). This CDR3 contains 16 residues. The chain recombines TRBV20-1 with TRBJ2-3; D is perhaps TRBD2 (5 bases). This TCR was sampled from a man aged 50 to 59 who received an inactivated influenza vaccine. The material was PBMCs from blood, obtained 5 days after vaccination. CDR3 in DNA: TGCAGTGGATCGGTTCCCGGGAAAGTGCTCACCGATACGCAGTATTTT. Encoded protein: CSGSVPGKVLTDTQYF.